Only a few counts were recorded for the clone carrying this T cell receptor beta chain. This specimen belongs to a study of brain T cells in children with intractable seizures. Data came from immunoSEQ multiplex PCR; TCRdb stores just in-frame clones and leaves some out. The table shows about 340,000 clones, with nearly 95% occurring only once. The V and J ends lost 2 bases and 5 bases, in that order; junction bases with no gene match: 5. Germline V gene lookup returns CDR1 SGHVS and CDR2 FNYEAQ. The CDR3 consists of 14 residues. This sample's time point: blood from clinic visit 5 months post-surgery; TSC patient then seizure free.

This chain links TRBV7-6 with TRBJ2-7, with 8 bases that match TRBD1. The receptor's source is a boy younger than two with tuberous sclerosis and intractable seizures. Specimen: peripheral blood, collected 4 to 6 months after surgery. The CDR3 DNA follows: TGTGCCAGCAGCTTACGACAGGGGTCCCACGAGCAGTACTTC. Protein: CASSLRQGSHEQYF. The complete variable domain, with remaining parts taken from reference TRBV7-6 and TRBJ2-7, reads GAGVSQSPRYKVTKRGQDVALRCDPISGHVSLYWYRQALGQGPEFLTYFNYEAQQDKSGLPNDRFSAERPEGSISTLTIQRTEQRDSAMYRCASSLRQGSHEQYFGPGTRLTVT.